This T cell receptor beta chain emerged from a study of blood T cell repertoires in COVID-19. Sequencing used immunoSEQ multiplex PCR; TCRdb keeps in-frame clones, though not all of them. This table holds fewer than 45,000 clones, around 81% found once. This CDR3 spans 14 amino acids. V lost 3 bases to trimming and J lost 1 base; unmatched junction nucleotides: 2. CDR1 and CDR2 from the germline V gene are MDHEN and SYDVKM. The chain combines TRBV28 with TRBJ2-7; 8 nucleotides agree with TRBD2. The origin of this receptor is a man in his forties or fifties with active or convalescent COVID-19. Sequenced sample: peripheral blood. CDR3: CASSFSGVSYEQYF. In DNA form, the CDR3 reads TGTGCCAGCAGTTTTAGCGGGGTGTCCTACGAGCAGTACTTC.